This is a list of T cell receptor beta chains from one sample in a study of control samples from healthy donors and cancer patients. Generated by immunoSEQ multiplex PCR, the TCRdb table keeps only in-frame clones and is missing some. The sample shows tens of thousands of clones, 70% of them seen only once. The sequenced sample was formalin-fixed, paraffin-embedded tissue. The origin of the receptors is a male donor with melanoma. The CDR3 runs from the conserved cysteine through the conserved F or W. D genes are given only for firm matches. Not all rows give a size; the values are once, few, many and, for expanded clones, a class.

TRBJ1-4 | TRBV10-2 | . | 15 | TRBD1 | CASKTGGGVDEKLFF | TGCGCCAGCAAGACAGGGGGCGGAGTGGATGAAAAACTGTTTTTT
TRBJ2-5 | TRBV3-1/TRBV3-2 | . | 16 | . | CASSQKPRTLQETQYF | TGTGCCAGCAGTCAAAAACCCAGGACCCTTCAAGAGACCCAGTACTTC
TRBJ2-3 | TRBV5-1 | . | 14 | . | CASSFEGRRDTQYF | TGCGCCAGCAGCTTTGAGGGGAGGAGGGATACGCAGTATTTT
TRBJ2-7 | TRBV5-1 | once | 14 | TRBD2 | CASRMTSGSYEQYF | TGCGCCAGCAGAATGACTAGCGGGAGTTACGAGCAGTACTTC
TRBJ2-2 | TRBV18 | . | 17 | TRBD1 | CASSETSGQGFAGELFF | TGTGCCAGCTCCGAGACCTCGGGACAGGGGTTCGCCGGGGAGCTGTTTTTT
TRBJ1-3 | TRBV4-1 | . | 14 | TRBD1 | CASNSGQGGNTIYF | TGCGCCAGCAACTCGGGACAGGGGGGAAACACCATATATTTT
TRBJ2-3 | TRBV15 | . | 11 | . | CATSRADTQYF | TGTGCCACCAGCAGAGCGGATACGCAGTATTTT
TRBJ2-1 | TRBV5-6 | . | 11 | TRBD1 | CASSSLGTEFF | TGTGCCAGCAGCTCACTTGGGACAGAGTTCTTC
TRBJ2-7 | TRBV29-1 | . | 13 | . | CSALGGRGYEQYF | TGCAGCGCCCTCGGGGGTCGGGGCTACGAGCAGTACTTC
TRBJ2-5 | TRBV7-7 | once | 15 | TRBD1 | CASSPNRGAQETQYF | TGTGCTAGCAGCCCGAACAGGGGCGCTCAAGAGACCCAGTACTTC
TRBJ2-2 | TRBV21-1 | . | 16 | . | CASSNLGRLYTGELFF | TGTGCCAGCAGCAACCTGGGCCGTTTGTACACCGGGGAGCTGTTTTTT
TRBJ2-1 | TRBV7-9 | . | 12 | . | CASSRGVGDEFF | TGTGCCAGCAGCCGGGGAGTGGGGGATGAGTTCTTC
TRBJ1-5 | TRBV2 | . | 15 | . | CASRERGGSNQPQHF | TGTGCCAGCAGAGAAAGAGGGGGGAGCAATCAGCCCCAGCATTTT
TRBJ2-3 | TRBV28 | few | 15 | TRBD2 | CASSLAGGRTDTQYF | TGTGCCAGCAGTTTGGCGGGAGGTCGCACAGATACGCAGTATTTT
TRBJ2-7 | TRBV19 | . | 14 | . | CASSKDPSSYEQYF | TGTGCCAGTAGTAAGGATCCTAGCTCCTACGAGCAGTACTTC
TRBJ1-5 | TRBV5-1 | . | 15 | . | CASSLEGNPAQPQHF | TGCGCCAGCAGCTTGGAAGGGAACCCCGCTCAGCCCCAGCATTTT
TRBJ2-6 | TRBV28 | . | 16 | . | CASSTPMKAGANVLTF | TGTGCCAGCAGTACCCCCATGAAGGCTGGGGCCAACGTCCTGACTTTC
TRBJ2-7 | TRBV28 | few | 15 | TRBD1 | CASRSPGQGAHEQYF | TGTGCCAGCAGATCTCCGGGACAGGGGGCCCACGAGCAGTACTTC
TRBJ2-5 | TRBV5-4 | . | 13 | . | CASSTEKSGTQYF | TGTGCCAGCAGCACCGAAAAGAGTGGGACCCAGTACTTC
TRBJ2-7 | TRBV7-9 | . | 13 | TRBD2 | CASSSVAGREQYF | TGTGCCAGCAGCTCCGTAGCGGGACGGGAGCAGTACTTC
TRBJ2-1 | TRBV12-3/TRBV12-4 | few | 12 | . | CASSLWGAEQFF | TGTGCCAGCAGTTTATGGGGGGCTGAGCAGTTCTTC
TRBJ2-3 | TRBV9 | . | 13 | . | CASSVSGTDTQYF | TGTGCCAGCAGCGTTAGCGGCACAGATACGCAGTATTTT
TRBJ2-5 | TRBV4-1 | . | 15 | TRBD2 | CASSQGLAGTETQYF | TGCGCCAGCAGCCAAGGCCTAGCGGGAACAGAGACCCAGTACTTC
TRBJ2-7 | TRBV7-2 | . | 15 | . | CASSLGASYSYEQYF | TGTGCCAGCAGCTTAGGCGCCTCATACTCCTACGAGCAGTACTTC
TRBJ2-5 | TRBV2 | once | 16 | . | CASRRWDGYIQETQYF | TGTGCCAGCAGGCGTTGGGACGGGTACATCCAAGAGACCCAGTACTTC
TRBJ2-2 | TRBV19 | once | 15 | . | CASSTTNANTGELFF | TGTGCCAGTAGTACCACGAACGCGAACACCGGGGAGCTGTTTTTT
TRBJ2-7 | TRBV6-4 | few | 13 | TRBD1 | CASSSTGGYEQYF | TGTGCCAGCAGTTCAACAGGGGGTTACGAGCAGTACTTC
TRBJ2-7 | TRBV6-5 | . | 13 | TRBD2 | CASSYKRDYEQYF | TGTGCCAGCAGTTATAAGCGGGACTACGAGCAGTACTTC
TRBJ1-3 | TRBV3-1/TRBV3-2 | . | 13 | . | CASSLPPGYTIYF | TGTGCCAGCAGCCTGCCCCCCGGGTACACCATATATTTT
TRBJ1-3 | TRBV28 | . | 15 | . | CASRVGRNSGNTIYF | TGTGCCAGCAGAGTGGGACGTAACTCTGGAAACACCATATATTTT
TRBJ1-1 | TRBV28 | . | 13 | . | CASSLGGNTEAFF | TGTGCCAGCAGTTTAGGGGGCAACACTGAAGCTTTCTTT
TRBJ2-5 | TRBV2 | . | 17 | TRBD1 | CASSEGGWGQGGETQYF | TGTGCCAGCAGTGAAGGGGGCTGGGGACAGGGAGGTGAGACCCAGTACTTC
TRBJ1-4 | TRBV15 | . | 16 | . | CATSTVRGFNNEKLFF | TGTGCCACCAGCACCGTCCGGGGTTTCAATAATGAAAAACTGTTTTTT
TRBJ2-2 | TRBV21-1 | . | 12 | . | CASTPGTGELFF | TGTGCCAGCACCCCAGGGACCGGGGAGCTGTTTTTT
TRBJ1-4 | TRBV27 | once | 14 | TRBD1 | CASSPQGGLEKLFF | TGTGCCAGCAGCCCACAGGGGGGGTTAGAAAAACTGTTTTTT
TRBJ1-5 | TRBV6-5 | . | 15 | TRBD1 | CASSPPTGRNQPQHF | TGTGCCAGCAGCCCCCCGACAGGGAGGAATCAGCCCCAGCATTTT
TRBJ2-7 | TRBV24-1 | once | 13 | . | CATSEGVLLEQYF | TGTGCCACCAGTGAAGGGGTTCTCCTCGAGCAGTACTTC
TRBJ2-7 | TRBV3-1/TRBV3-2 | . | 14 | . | CASSYSQGGYEQYF | TGTGCCAGCAGCTACTCCCAGGGAGGCTACGAGCAGTACTTC
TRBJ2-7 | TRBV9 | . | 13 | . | CASSATRTQGGNF | TGTGCCAGCAGCGCGACACGGACTCAGGGGGGGAACTTC
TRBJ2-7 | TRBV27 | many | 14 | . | CASRSGFGAYEQYF | TGTGCCAGCAGATCCGGTTTCGGCGCCTACGAGCAGTACTTC
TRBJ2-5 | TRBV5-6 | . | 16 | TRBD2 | CASSPALAGDQETQYF | TGTGCCAGCAGCCCCGCGCTAGCGGGAGATCAAGAGACCCAGTACTTC
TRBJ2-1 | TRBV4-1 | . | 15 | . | CASSPRERGRFEQFF | TGCGCCAGCAGCCCTCGAGAGCGAGGCCGATTTGAGCAGTTCTTC
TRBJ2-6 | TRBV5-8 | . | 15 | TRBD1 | CASSWGPGTGTVLTF | TGTGCCAGCAGCTGGGGACCCGGGACAGGGACCGTCCTGACTTTC
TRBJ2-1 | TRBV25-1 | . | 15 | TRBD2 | CASRVQAGGVGEQFF | TGTGCCAGCAGGGTTCAAGCGGGAGGAGTGGGTGAGCAGTTCTTC
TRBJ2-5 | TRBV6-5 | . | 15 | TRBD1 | CASRTGQGGQETQYF | TGTGCCAGCAGAACGGGACAGGGGGGTCAAGAGACCCAGTACTTC
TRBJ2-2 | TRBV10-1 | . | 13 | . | CASSDPNTGELFF | TGCGCCAGCAGTGACCCCAACACCGGGGAGCTGTTTTTT